The 8 T cell receptor beta chains below come from one sample, sequenced in a study of T cells in Graves' hyperthyroidism and ophthalmopathy. Amplification targeted TCR beta CDR3 regions from RNA transcripts. A first-round RT-PCR of the TCR CDR3 used the HTBI primer set. TCRdb reprocessed the multiplex PCR reads with MiXCR, giving one entry per CDR3 protein. Of around 700,000 distinct CDR3 sequences detected, roughly a sixth appear once; the ten largest clones hold 16%. Sequencing was done on a sample of blood. The source of these receptors is a woman in her forties or fifties with Graves' hyperthyroidism that later progressed to Graves' ophthalmopathy.

In its sample, this clonotype was seen many times. The CDR3 loop reads CASSFRDRDVTFF. In DNA form, the CDR3 reads TGTGCCAGCAGTTTTAGGGACAGGGATGTAACTTTCTTT. The V and J genes are TRBV12-3 or TRBV12-4 and TRBJ1-1; 9 positions match TRBD1. The CDR3 is 13 amino acids. J was trimmed by 12 bases and V by 3 bases; bases with no gene match: 8.

The chain employs TRBV29-1 and TRBJ2-7; 7 nucleotides align to TRBD1. Germline lookup yields CDR1 SQVTM and CDR2 ANQGSEA. The CDR3 has 13 residues. J lost 0 bases, V lost 6 bases, and 5 bases had no gene match. CDR3 DNA sequence: TGCAGCGTAGTCAGGGGGTCCTCCTACGAGCAGTACTTC. Amino acid sequence: CSVVRGSSYEQYF.

V usage is TRBV12-3 or TRBV12-4 and J usage is TRBJ1-5; 8 bases align to TRBD1. The J segment lost 5 bases and the V segment lost 8 bases, leaving 14 bases of the junction unmatched. The CDR3 totals 16 residues. CDR3 sequence: CASGGGTGLLDQPQHF. In DNA form, the CDR3 reads TGTGCCAGCGGGGGGGGGACAGGATTACTTGATCAGCCCCAGCATTTT.

The chain carries TRBV25-1 and TRBJ1-1, with D maybe TRBD1 (5 bases). Germline lookup yields CDR1 MGHDK and CDR2 SYGVNS. This CDR3 is 19 amino acids long. The V gene lost 1 base and the J gene lost 2 bases, with 23 bases spanning the gap. CDR3 region: CASSESVRSAWGANTEAFF. CDR3 DNA sequence: TGTGCCAGCAGTGAATCAGTTAGGAGTGCGTGGGGCGCTAACACTGAAGCTTTCTTT.

In this sample, this clonotype turned up a few times. CDR3 coding DNA: TGCGCCAGCAGCCCCAAGAGTGGAGGGACAGAAGGACATAATTCACCCCTCCACTTT. It codes for CASSPKSGGTEGHNSPLHF. V gene TRBV4-1 combines with J gene TRBJ1-6, with 7 bases matching TRBD1. The germline CDR1 and CDR2 sequences are MGHRA and YSYEKL. The trim removed 4 bases at V and 5 bases at J, leaving 17 bases unmatched. CDR3 length: 19 residues.

The chain employs TRBV12-5 and TRBJ2-5; 14 positions match TRBD2. The CDR3 is made up of 16 amino acids. Per the germline V gene, CDR1 is LGHNT and CDR2 is FRNRAP. Unmatched junction bases numbered 1, after V lost 1 base and J lost 3 bases. The CDR3 protein is CASGLGTSGGKETQYF. DNA for the CDR3: TGTGCTAGTGGTTTGGGGACTAGCGGGGGGAAAGAGACCCAGTACTTC.

This clonotype was detected only a few times. The CDR3 sequence: CASSIPGQGITEAFF. The CDR3 DNA is TGTGCCAGTAGTATCCCGGGACAAGGTATTACTGAAGCTTTCTTT. This rearrangement joins TRBV19 to TRBJ1-1; possible D gene TRBD1, 6 bases. Trimming left V 3 bases short and J 5 bases short, with 16 bases between. This CDR3 contains 15 residues. Per germline, CDR1 LNHDA and CDR2 SQIVND (reference sequence).

This clonotype was observed many times. The chain employs TRBV27 and TRBJ2-1; a possible D gene is TRBD1 (5 bases). Germline V gives CDR1 MNHEY, CDR2 SMNVEV (reference sequence). The V gene lost 5 bases and the J gene lost 8 bases, with 10 bases spanning the gap. CDR3 length: 12 residues. CDR3 DNA sequence: TGTGCCAGCAGTGACCAGGGCCATGAGCAGTTCTTC. Residues: CASSDQGHEQFF.